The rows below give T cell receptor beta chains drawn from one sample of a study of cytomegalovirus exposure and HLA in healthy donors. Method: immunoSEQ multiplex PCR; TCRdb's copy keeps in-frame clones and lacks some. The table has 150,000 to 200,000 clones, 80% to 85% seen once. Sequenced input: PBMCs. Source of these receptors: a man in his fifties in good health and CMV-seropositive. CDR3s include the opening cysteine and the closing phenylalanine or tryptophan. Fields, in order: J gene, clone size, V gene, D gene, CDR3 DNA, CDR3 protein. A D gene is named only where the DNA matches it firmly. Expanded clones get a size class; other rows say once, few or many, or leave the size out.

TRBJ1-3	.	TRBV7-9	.	TGTGCCAGCAGCTTAATGGAGGGTTTCCTAGTCTCTGGAAACACCATATATTTT	CASSLMEGFLVSGNTIYF
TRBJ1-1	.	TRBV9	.	TGTGCCAGCAGCGGCGGCCCGGAGAACACTGAAGCTTTCTTT	CASSGGPENTEAFF
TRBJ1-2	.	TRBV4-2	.	TGTGCCAGCAGCCAAGCTACTGGCTACACCTTC	CASSQATGYTF
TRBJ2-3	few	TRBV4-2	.	TGTGCCAGCAGCCCCCTAGCGACCACCACAGATACGCAGTATTTT	CASSPLATTTDTQYF
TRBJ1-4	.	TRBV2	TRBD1	TGTGCCAGCAGTGTTACCTCCGACAGGGGTTTTGAAAAACTGTTTTTT	CASSVTSDRGFEKLFF
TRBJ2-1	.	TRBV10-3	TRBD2	TGTGCCATCAGTCCCGGGACTACCTACGAGCAGTTCTTC	CAISPGTTYEQFF
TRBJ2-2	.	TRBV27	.	TGTGCCAGCAGGAACCGGGTAGACGGGGAGCTGTTTTTT	CASRNRVDGELFF
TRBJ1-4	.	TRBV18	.	TGTGCCAGCTCCCGGGACAAAAATGAAAAACTGTTTTTT	CASSRDKNEKLFF
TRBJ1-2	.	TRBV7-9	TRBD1	TGTGCCAGCAGCTTGGGACAGGGAGTTTTCGGCTACACCTTC	CASSLGQGVFGYTF
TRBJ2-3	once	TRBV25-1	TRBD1	TGTGCCAGCAGTGAACCCGGACAGGGGTCTTCCACAGATACGCAGTATTTT	CASSEPGQGSSTDTQYF
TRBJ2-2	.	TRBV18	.	TGTGCCAGCTCACCACCCGGGGGACCGAACACCGGGGAGCTGTTTTTT	CASSPPGGPNTGELFF
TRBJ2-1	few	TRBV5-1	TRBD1	TGCGCCAGCAGCTTACCGGGACAGGGTAAGAATGAGCAGTTCTTC	CASSLPGQGKNEQFF
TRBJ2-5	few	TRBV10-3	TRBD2	TGTGCCATCAGTGAAACTAGCGGGGAGAGGGGCCAGTACTTC	CAISETSGERGQYF
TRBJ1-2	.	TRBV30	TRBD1	TGTGCCTGGAGTGTCCGGGACAGACGAGACTATGGCTACACCTTC	CAWSVRDRRDYGYTF
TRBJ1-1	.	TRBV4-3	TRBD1	TGCGCCAGCAGCCAAGGGGACAGGGATTTCACTGAAGCTTTCTTT	CASSQGDRDFTEAFF
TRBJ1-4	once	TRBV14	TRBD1	TGTGCCAGCCAGGGACAGCCGAATGAAAAACTGTTTTTT	CASQGQPNEKLFF
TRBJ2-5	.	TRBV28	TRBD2	TGTGCCAGCAGGGGTAGCGGGGGGGCCCCAGAGACCCAGTACTTC	CASRGSGGAPETQYF
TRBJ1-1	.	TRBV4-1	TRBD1	TGCGCCAGCAGCCAAGGGGACAGTGCCACTGAAGCTTTCTTT	CASSQGDSATEAFF
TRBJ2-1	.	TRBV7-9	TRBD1	TGTGCCAGCAGCAACTTGGACAGGGACGTAGGGCAGTTCTTC	CASSNLDRDVGQFF
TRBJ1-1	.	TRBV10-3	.	TGTGCCATCGCTCCGGGACACCAGAACACTGAAGCTTTCTTT	CAIAPGHQNTEAFF
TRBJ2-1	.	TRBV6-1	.	TGTGCCAGCAGTAGCCAGCGGTACTACAATGAGCAGTTCTTC	CASSSQRYYNEQFF
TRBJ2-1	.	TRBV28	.	TGTGCCAGCAGTTTACTCGACCTAGCGGAGCAGTTCTTC	CASSLLDLAEQFF
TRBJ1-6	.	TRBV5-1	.	TGCGCCAGCAGCTTGGTCTTGGGGGGTTCACCCCTCCACTTT	CASSLVLGGSPLHF
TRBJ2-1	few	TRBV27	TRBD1	TGTGCCAGCAGTTTTGGGCAGGGGGCAACCAATGAGCAGTTCTTC	CASSFGQGATNEQFF
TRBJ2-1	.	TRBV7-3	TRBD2	TGTGCCAGCTCCCTCAGACTAGCGGGAGTTTATGAGCAGTTCTTC	CASSLRLAGVYEQFF
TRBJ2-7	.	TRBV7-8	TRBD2	TGTGCCAGCAGCATACTAGCGGGAACCTACGAGCAGTACTTC	CASSILAGTYEQYF
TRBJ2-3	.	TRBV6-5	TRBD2	TGTGCCAGCAGCCAACTAGCGGGGGTCACAGATACGCAGTATTTT	CASSQLAGVTDTQYF
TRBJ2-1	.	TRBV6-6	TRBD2	TGTGCCAGTAACCCGACTAGCGGGGGGGACAATGAGCAGTTCTTC	CASNPTSGGDNEQFF
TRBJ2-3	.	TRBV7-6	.	TGTGCCAGCAGCCCATACTTAGATACGCAGTATTTT	CASSPYLDTQYF
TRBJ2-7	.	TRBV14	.	TGTGCCAGCAGCCAAGCAGGATTCAACGAGCAGTACTTC	CASSQAGFNEQYF
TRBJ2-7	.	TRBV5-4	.	TGTGCCAGCAGCTTGATGAGCGAGCAGTACTTC	CASSLMSEQYF
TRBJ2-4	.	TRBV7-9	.	TGTGCCAGCAGCTATGTCAGGGGCGGACTGGGCTTAGCCAAAAACATTCAGTACTTC	CASSYVRGGLGLAKNIQYF
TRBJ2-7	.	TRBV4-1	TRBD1	TGCGCCAGCAGCCCGGGACAGGGGGGCCCCTACGAGCAGTACTTC	CASSPGQGGPYEQYF
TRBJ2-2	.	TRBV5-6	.	TGTGCCAGCAGCCCGGGAACTACGAACACCGGGGAGCTGTTTTTT	CASSPGTTNTGELFF
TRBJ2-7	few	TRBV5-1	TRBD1	TGCGCCAGCAGCCCGGGACAGGGGATTTCTAGCGGAGCTTACGAGCAGTACTTC	CASSPGQGISSGAYEQYF
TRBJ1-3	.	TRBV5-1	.	TGCGCCAGCAGCTTGACTGCGAGGGAGGGAAACACCATATATTTT	CASSLTAREGNTIYF
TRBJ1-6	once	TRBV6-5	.	TGTGCCAGCAGTTACTCGAGGCAGAATTCACCCCTCCACTTT	CASSYSRQNSPLHF
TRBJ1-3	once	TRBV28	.	TGTGCCAGCAGTTTAGCCCCGGTTAATGGAAACACCATATATTTT	CASSLAPVNGNTIYF
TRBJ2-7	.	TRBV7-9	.	TGTGCCAGCAGCTATCAGGCGAGCGGGTCGGGTGAGCAGTACTTC	CASSYQASGSGEQYF
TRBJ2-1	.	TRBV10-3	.	TGTGCCATCAGTGATCCTTATGAGCAGTTCTTC	CAISDPYEQFF
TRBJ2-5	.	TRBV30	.	TGTGCCTGGAGTGGTACAGGTAAAGAGACCCAGTACTTC	CAWSGTGKETQYF
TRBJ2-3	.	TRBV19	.	TGTGCCAGTAGTAAAATACGGAGCACAGATACGCAGTATTTT	CASSKIRSTDTQYF
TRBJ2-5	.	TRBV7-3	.	TGTGCCAGCAGCTTAACCGGGTCAATCCAAGAGACCCAGTACTTC	CASSLTGSIQETQYF
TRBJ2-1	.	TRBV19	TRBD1	TGTGCCAGTAGTGGTGGGACAGGGCCCTACAATGAGCAGTTCTTC	CASSGGTGPYNEQFF
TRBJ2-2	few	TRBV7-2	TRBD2	TGTGCCAGCAGCTTATTCGGGGGGGCCAACACCGGGGAGCTGTTTTTT	CASSLFGGANTGELFF
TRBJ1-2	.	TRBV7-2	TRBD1	TGTGCCAGCAGCGAGCCAGGGGGGTATGGCTACACCTTC	CASSEPGGYGYTF
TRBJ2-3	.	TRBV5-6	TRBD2	TGTGCCAGCAGCTTGGGTAGCGGGGGGCCCACAGATACGCAGTATTTT	CASSLGSGGPTDTQYF
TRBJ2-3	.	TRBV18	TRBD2	TGTGCCAGCTCACCACGATCCCTAGCGGGAGTCGGGGTCGTAAATACGCAGTATTTT	CASSPRSLAGVGVVNTQYF